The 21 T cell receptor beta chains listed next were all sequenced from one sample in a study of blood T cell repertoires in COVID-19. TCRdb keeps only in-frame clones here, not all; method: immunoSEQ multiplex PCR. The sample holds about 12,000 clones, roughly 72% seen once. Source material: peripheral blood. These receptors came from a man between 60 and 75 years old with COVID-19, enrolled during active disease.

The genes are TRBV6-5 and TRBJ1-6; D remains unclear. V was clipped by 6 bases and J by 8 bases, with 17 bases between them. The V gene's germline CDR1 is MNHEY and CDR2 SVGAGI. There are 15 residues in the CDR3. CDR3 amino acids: CASSQWVTGDSPLHF. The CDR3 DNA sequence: TGTGCCAGCAGCCAGTGGGTCACCGGGGATTCACCCCTCCACTTT.

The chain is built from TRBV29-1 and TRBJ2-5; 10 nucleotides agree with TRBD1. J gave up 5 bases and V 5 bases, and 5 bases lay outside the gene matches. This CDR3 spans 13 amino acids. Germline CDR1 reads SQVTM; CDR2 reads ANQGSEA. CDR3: CSVRQGARETQYF. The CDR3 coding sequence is TGCAGCGTTAGACAGGGGGCTAGGGAGACCCAGTACTTC.

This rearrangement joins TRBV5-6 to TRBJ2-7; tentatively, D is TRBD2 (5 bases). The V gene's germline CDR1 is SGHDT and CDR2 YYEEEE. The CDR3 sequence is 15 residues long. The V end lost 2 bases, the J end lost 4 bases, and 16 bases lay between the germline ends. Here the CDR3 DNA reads TGTGCCAGCAGCTTCTTGGAGGTCAGACCGTACGAGCAGTACTTC. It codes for CASSFLEVRPYEQYF.

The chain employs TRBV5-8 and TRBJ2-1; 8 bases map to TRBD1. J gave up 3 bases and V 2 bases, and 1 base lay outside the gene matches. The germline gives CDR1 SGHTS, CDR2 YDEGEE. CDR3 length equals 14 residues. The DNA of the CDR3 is TGTGCCAGCAGCTTAGGACAGGGCTACAATGAGCAGTTCTTC. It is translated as CASSLGQGYNEQFF.

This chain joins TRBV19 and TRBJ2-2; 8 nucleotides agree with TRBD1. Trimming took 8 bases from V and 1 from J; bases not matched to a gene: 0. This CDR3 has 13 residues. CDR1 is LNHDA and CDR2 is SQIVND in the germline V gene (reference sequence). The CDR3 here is CASGTGNTGELFF. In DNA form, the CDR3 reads TGTGCCAGTGGGACAGGGAACACCGGGGAGCTGTTTTTT.

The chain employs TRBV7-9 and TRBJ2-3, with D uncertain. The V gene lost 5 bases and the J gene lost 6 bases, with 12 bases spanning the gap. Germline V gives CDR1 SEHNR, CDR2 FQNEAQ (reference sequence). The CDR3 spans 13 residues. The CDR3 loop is CASSNGPYDTQYF. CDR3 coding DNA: TGTGCCAGCAGCAACGGTCCTTATGATACGCAGTATTTT.

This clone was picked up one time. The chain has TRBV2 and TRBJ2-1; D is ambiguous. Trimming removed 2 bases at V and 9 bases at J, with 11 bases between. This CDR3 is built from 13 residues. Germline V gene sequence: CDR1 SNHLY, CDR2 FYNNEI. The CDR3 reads CASSEMAPSEQFF. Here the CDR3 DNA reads TGTGCCAGCAGTGAAATGGCCCCAAGTGAGCAGTTCTTC.

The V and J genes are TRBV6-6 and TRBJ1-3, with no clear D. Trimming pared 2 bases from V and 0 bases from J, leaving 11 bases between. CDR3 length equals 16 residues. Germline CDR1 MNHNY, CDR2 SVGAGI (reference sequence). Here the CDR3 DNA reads TGTGCCAGCAGTTACCCGGTCGGAGCCTCTGGAAACACCATATATTTT. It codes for CASSYPVGASGNTIYF.

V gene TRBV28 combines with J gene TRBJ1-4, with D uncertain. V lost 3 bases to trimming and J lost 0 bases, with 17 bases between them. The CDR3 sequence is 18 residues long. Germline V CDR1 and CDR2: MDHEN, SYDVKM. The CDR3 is CASSFFLGLEATNEKLFF. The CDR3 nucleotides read TGTGCCAGCAGTTTTTTCCTAGGTTTAGAGGCAACTAATGAAAAACTGTTTTTT.

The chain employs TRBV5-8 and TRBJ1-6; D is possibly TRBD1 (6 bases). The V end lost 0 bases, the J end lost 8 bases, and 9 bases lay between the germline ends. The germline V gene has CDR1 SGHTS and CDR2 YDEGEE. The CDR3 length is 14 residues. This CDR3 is CASSLVSGDSPLHF. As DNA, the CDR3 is TGTGCCAGCAGCTTGGTTTCAGGGGATTCACCCCTCCACTTT.

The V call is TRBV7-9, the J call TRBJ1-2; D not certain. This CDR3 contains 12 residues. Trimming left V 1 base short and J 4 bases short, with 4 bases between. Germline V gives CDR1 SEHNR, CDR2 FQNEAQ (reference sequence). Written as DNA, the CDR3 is TGTGCCAGCAGCTTAGACGGCTATGGCTACACCTTC. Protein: CASSLDGYGYTF.

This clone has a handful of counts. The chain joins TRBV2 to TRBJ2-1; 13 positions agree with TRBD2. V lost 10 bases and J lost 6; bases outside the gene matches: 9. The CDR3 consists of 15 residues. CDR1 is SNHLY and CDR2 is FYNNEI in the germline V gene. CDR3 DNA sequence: TGTGCCATAAATTCCGGGACTAGCGGGACCAATGAGCAGTTCTTC. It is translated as CAINSGTSGTNEQFF.

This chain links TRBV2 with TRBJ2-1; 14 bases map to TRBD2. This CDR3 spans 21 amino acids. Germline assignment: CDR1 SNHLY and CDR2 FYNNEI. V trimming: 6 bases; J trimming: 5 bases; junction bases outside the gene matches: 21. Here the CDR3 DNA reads TGTGCCAGCAGGGGCCGGGGGGTTGCCGGGACTAGCGGGAGAAGGGACAATGAGCAGTTCTTC. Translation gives CASRGRGVAGTSGRRDNEQFF.

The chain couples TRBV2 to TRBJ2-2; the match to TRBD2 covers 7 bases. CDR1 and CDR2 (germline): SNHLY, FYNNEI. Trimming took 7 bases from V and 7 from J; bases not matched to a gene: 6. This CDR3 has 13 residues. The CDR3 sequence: CASTRGVSGELFF. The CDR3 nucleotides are TGTGCCAGCACCCGGGGGGTCAGCGGGGAGCTGTTTTTT.

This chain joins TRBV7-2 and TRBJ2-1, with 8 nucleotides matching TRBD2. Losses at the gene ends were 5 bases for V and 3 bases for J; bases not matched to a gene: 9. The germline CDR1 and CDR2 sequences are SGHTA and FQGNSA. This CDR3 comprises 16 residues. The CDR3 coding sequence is TGTGCCAGCAGCCTCGGCGCGGGAGGATTCTACAATGAGCAGTTCTTC. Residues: CASSLGAGGFYNEQFF. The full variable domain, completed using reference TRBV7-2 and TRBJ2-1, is GAGVSQSPSNKVTEKGKDVELRCDPISGHTALYWYRQSLGQGLEFLIYFQGNSAPDKSGLPSDRFSAERTGGSVSTLTIQRTQQEDSAVYLCASSLGAGGFYNEQFFGPGTRLTVL.

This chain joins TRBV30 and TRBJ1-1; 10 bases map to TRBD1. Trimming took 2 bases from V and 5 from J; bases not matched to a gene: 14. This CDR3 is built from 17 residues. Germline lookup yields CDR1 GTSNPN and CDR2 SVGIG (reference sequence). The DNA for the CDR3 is TGTGCCTGGAGTCCTTACCGGGACAGGGGTTTTGGTACTGAAGCTTTCTTT. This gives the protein CAWSPYRDRGFGTEAFF.

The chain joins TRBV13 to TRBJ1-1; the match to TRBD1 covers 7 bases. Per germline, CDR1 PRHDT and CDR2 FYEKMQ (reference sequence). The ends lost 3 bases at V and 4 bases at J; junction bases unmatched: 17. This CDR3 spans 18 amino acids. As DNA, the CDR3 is TGTGCCAGCAGCTTCGGACGACAGGGTATTTCTGGGAGCACTGAAGCTTTCTTT. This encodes CASSFGRQGISGSTEAFF. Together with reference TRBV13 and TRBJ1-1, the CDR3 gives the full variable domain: AAGVIQSPRHLIKEKRETATLKCYPIPRHDTVYWYQQGPGQDPQFLISFYEKMQSDKGSIPDRFSAQQFSDYHSELNMSSLELGDSALYFCASSFGRQGISGSTEAFFGQGTRLTVV.

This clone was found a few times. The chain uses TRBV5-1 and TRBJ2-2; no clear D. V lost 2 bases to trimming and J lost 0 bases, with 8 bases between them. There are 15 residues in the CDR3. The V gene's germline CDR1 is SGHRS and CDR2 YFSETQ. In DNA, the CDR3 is TGCGCCAGCAGCTTCTGGCCCACGAACACCGGGGAGCTGTTTTTT. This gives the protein CASSFWPTNTGELFF.

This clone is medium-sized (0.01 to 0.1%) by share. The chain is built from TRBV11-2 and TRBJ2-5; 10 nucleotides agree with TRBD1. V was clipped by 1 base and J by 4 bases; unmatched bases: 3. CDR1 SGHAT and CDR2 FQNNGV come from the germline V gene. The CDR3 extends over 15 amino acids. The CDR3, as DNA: TGTGCCAGCAGCTTAGGGGACAGGGGAGGAGAGACCCAGTACTTC. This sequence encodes CASSLGDRGGETQYF.

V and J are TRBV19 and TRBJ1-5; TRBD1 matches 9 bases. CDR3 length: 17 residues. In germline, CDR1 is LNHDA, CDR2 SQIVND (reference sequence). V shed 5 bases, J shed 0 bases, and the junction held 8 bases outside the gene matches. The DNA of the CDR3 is TGTGCCAGTAGTTTCCGGGACAGGGACCTTAGCAATCAGCCCCAGCATTTT. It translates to CASSFRDRDLSNQPQHF.

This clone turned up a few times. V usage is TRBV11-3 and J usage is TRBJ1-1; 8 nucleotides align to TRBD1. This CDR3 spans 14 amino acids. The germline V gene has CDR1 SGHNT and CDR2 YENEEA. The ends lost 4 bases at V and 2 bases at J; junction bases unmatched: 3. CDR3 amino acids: CASSSGQGNTEAFF. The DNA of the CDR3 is TGTGCCAGCAGCTCCGGACAGGGAAACACTGAAGCTTTCTTT.